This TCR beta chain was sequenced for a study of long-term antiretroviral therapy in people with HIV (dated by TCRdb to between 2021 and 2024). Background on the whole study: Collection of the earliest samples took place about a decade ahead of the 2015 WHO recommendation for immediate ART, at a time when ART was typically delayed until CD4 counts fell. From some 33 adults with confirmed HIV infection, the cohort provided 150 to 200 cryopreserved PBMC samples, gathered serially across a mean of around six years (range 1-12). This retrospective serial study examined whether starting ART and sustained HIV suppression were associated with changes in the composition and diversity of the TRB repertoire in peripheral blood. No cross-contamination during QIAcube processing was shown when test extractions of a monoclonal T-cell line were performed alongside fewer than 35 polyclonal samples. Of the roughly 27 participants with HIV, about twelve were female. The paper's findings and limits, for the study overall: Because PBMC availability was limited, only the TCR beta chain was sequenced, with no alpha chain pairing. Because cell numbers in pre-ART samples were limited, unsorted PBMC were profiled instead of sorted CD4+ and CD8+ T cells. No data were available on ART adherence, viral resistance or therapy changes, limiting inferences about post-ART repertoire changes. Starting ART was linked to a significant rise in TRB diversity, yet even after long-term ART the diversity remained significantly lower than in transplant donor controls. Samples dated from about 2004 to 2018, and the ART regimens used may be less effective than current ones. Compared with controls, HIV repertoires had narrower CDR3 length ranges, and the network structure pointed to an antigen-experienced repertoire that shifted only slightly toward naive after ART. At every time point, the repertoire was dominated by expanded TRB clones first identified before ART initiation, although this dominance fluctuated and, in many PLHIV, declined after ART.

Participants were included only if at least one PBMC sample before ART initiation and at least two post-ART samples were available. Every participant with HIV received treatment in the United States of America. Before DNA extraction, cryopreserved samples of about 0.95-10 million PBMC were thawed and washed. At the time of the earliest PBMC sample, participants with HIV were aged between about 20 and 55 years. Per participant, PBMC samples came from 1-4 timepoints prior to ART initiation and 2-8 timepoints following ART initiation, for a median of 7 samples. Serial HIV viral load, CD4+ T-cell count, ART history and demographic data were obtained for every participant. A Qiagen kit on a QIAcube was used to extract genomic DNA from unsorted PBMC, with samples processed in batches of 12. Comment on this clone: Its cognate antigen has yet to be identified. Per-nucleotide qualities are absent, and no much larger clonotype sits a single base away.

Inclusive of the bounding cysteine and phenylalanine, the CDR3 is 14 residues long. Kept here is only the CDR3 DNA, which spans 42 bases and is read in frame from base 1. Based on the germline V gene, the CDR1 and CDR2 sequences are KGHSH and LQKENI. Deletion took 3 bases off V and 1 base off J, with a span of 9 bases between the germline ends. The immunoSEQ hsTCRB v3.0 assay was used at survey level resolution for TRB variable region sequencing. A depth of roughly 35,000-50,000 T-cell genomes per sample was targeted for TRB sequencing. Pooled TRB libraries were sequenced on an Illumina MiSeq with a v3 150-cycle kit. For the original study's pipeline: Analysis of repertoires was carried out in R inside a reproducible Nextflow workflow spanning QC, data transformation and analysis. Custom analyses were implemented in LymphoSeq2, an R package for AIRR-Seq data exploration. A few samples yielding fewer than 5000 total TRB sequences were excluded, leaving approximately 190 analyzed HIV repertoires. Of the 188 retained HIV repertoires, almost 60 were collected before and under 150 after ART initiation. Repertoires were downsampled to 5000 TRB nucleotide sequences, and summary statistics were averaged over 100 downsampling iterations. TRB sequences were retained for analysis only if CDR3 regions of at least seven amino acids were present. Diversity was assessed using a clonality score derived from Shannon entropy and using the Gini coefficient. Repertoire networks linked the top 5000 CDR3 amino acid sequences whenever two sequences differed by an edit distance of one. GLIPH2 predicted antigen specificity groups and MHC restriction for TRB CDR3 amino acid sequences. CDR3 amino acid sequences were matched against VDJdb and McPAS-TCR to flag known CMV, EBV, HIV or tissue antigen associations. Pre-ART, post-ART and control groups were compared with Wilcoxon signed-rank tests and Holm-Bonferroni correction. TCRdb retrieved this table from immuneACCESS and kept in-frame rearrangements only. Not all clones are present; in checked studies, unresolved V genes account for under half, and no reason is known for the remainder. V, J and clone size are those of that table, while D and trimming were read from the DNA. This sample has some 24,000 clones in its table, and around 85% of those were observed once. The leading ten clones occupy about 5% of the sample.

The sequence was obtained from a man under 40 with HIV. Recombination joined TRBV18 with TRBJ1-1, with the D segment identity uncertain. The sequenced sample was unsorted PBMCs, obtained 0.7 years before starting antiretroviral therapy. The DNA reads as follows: TGTGCCAGCTCACCCCCCCGACAGAACACTGAAGCTTTCTTT. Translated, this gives CASSPPRQNTEAFF.